These 24 T cell receptor beta chains originate from one sample sequenced in a study of T cells in Graves' hyperthyroidism and ophthalmopathy. The investigators amplified TCR beta CDR3 regions from RNA transcripts. Initially, a first-round RT-PCR of the TCR CDR3 employed the HTBI primer set. TCRdb ran MiXCR on the multiplex PCR reads and lists one entry per CDR3 protein. Of approximately 570,000 distinct CDR3 sequences detected, less than 20% appear once; the ten largest clones hold 47%. Sequences were obtained from blood. The source of these receptors is a man in his forties with Graves' ophthalmopathy.

This clonotype appeared a few times. The V and J genes are TRBV28 and TRBJ2-7; the D is unclear. CDR3 size: 14 residues. CDR1 and CDR2 from the germline V gene are MDHEN and SYDVKM. Trimming removed 8 bases from V and 5 bases from J, with 19 bases in between. CDR3 in DNA: TGTGCCAGCGGCCCACGTTTTCAGTTCGACGAGCAGTACTTC. It yields the protein CASGPRFQFDEQYF.

This clonotype was seen many times. The J gene is TRBJ2-7, the V gene TRBV30, with a tentative D call TRBD2 (6 bases). The CDR3 extends over 14 amino acids. Per germline, CDR1 GTSNPN and CDR2 SVGIG (reference sequence). Trimming left V 2 bases short and J 4 bases short, with 15 bases between. The DNA of the CDR3 is TGTGCCTGGAGTAGAGGAATGGGGGGTTACGAGCAGTACTTC. Translated: CAWSRGMGGYEQYF.

With respect to this clonotype: A much larger clone lies a single base off, so this may be a read error. V usage is TRBV12-3 or TRBV12-4 and J usage is TRBJ2-3; 13 bases match TRBD2. Unmatched junction bases numbered 5, after V lost 5 bases and J lost 3 bases. The CDR3 consists of 16 residues. In nucleotides, the CDR3 is TGTGCCAGCAGTGTGACTAGCGGGGGGAGAACAGATACGCAGTATTTT. It yields the protein CASSVTSGGRTDTQYF.

This clonotype was found many times. The chain has TRBV18 and TRBJ1-5; D may be TRBD1 (6 bases). The CDR3 runs to 16 residues. The V end was cut by 5 bases, the J end by 0 bases, with 14 bases between. CDR1 and CDR2 (germline): KGHSH, LQKENI. The CDR3 nucleotides read TGTGCCAGCTCAGAAGGACAGTCAGGTAGCAATCAGCCCCAGCATTTT. Encoded protein: CASSEGQSGSNQPQHF.

In its sample, this clonotype was seen many times. This chain links TRBV2 with TRBJ2-2; 7 bases map to TRBD1. The CDR3 totals 14 residues. The V and J ends lost 2 bases and 5 bases, in that order; junction bases with no gene match: 2. CDR1 is SNHLY, CDR2 FYNNEI, per germline. CDR3 residues: CASSEQGVTGELFF. The CDR3 region has the DNA TGTGCCAGCAGTGAACAGGGGGTAACCGGGGAGCTGTTTTTT.

This clonotype has a single count. The CDR3 nucleotides read TGTGCCAGCAGCTTTGGCGGGATGGGGAATGAGCAGTTCTTC. Protein sequence: CASSFGGMGNEQFF. The rearrangement joins TRBV11-2 to TRBJ2-1, with a possible D match to TRBD2 (6 bases). CDR1 is SGHAT, CDR2 FQNNGV, per germline. This CDR3 is built from 14 residues. The V end was cut by 3 bases, the J end by 7 bases, with 13 bases between.

This clonotype was seen ten or more times. The V call is TRBV28, the J call TRBJ2-7; TRBD2 agrees at 15 bases. This CDR3 has 16 residues. Germline assignment: CDR1 MDHEN and CDR2 SYDVKM. After removal of 4 bases from V and 5 bases from J, the junction contained 6 bases not matched to a gene. The CDR3 DNA follows: TGTGCCAGCAGTTCCGGACTAGCGGGAGGGCCTAACGAGCAGTACTTC. Its protein product is CASSSGLAGGPNEQYF.

In this sample, this clonotype turned up many times. The chain carries TRBV2 and TRBJ2-7, with 10 bases fitting TRBD2. The CDR3 runs to 16 residues. The V segment lost 6 bases and the J segment 6 bases; nucleotides outside the gene matches: 14. Germline CDR1 reads SNHLY; CDR2 reads FYNNEI. CDR3 residues: CASSPIPSGRAGEQYF. CDR3 coding DNA: TGTGCCAGCAGCCCCATACCCAGCGGGAGGGCCGGCGAGCAGTACTTC.

The chain uses TRBV4-2 and TRBJ2-3; D not certain. In germline, CDR1 is LGHNA, CDR2 YNFKEQ. The CDR3 runs 13 residues. The ends were cut back, 0 bases at V and 4 bases at J, with 5 bases in the middle. The CDR3 loop reads CASSQDPADTQYF. The CDR3 DNA reads as TGTGCCAGCAGCCAAGATCCGGCAGATACGCAGTATTTT.

This clonotype came up many times. V and J are TRBV5-1 and TRBJ1-5; no firm D call. This CDR3 spans 15 amino acids. Trimming took 0 bases from V and 7 from J, leaving 14 bases between them. The germline gives CDR1 SGHRS, CDR2 YFSETQ. The CDR3 bases are TGCGCCAGCAGCTTGGACGGCCAGGTACGACAGCCCCAGCATTTT. Amino acids: CASSLDGQVRQPQHF.

This clonotype was counted only a few times. The rearrangement uses TRBV3-1 and TRBJ2-7; possibly TRBD1 for D (5 bases). V was trimmed by 2 bases and J by 7 bases, leaving 18 bases between them. The CDR3 sequence is 15 residues long. CDR1 and CDR2 (germline): LGHDT, YNNKEL (reference sequence). This CDR3 reads CASSQRQGLYLEQYF. The CDR3 DNA sequence: TGTGCCAGCAGCCAAAGGCAGGGATTATACTTGGAGCAGTACTTC.

V gene TRBV3-1 combines with J gene TRBJ2-7; D unclear. Trimming removed 3 bases at V and 6 bases at J, with 12 bases between. Germline lookup yields CDR1 LGHDT and CDR2 YNNKEL (reference sequence). The CDR3 spans 13 residues. The CDR3 spells CASSQWQALEQYF. The CDR3 nucleotides read TGTGCCAGCAGCCAGTGGCAGGCGCTCGAGCAGTACTTC.

This clonotype was recorded a few times. V usage is TRBV29-1 and J usage is TRBJ2-5, with D possibly matching TRBD2 (5 bases). Germline-derived CDR1 and CDR2 are SQVTM and ANQGSEA. The CDR3 loop spans 15 amino acids. Between the trimmed V and J ends, which lost 6 bases and 7 bases, there was a span of 24 bases. The CDR3 DNA reads TGCAGCGTCGGCGGACCTTCTAGAGAGGGCCGGACCCAGTACTTC. It translates to CSVGGPSREGRTQYF.

In the case of this clonotype: Here the CDR3 omits its conserved ending phenylalanine or tryptophan, so a read error is the likely source. The V and J genes are TRBV20-1 and TRBJ1-1; D uncertain. The CDR3 is made up of 14 amino acids. Deletions cut 1 base from V and 0 bases from J, with 9 bases between. CDR1 and CDR2 (germline): DFQATT, SNEGSKA (reference sequence). This CDR3 reads CSARGLAMNTEAFL. The CDR3 bases are TGCAGTGCTAGAGGTCTAGCTATGAACACTGAAGCTTTCCTT.

This clonotype was recorded many times. This chain uses TRBV15 with TRBJ2-1; D not certain. This CDR3 has 16 amino acids. Trimming took 0 bases from V and 7 from J, leaving 16 bases between them. Per the germline V gene, CDR1 is LNHNV and CDR2 is YYDKDF (reference sequence). The CDR3 DNA reads as TGTGCCACCAGCAGAGATCGGCAGACGGTTACGAATGAGCAGTTCTTC. Residues: CATSRDRQTVTNEQFF.

This clonotype was counted only a few times. The chain has TRBV7-9 and TRBJ2-3, with TRBD2 matching 12 bases. The germline V gene has CDR1 SEHNR and CDR2 FQNEAQ (reference sequence). The CDR3 extends over 18 amino acids. With 5 bases clipped from V and 1 base from J, the junction kept 10 bases outside the gene matches. CDR3 sequence reads: CASSPITGTSGRTDTQYF. CDR3 nucleotides: TGTGCCAGCAGCCCCATCACCGGGACTAGCGGGCGCACAGATACGCAGTATTTT.

This clonotype was counted a few times. This sequence joins TRBV4-3 and TRBJ2-3; no firm D call. Per the germline V gene, CDR1 is LGHNA and CDR2 is YSLEER. V lost 0 bases and J 2 bases, leaving 9 bases between the germline ends. The CDR3 consists of 15 residues. DNA for the CDR3: TGCGCCAGCAGCCAAGATCGTATTAACACAGATACGCAGTATTTT. Translating it yields CASSQDRINTDTQYF.

This clonotype occurred a few times. The J gene is TRBJ1-3, the V gene TRBV7-8; D unresolved. The CDR3 spans 14 residues. The V end lost 7 bases, the J end lost 1 base, and 11 bases lay between the germline ends. Germline CDR1 SGHVS, CDR2 FQNEAQ. CDR3: CASTGTDSGNTIYF. The CDR3, as DNA: TGTGCCAGCACCGGCACGGATTCTGGAAACACCATATATTTT.

This clonotype was recorded many times. The chain combines TRBV6-5 with TRBJ2-7, with TRBD1 identical over 9 bases. CDR1 MNHEY and CDR2 SVGAGI come from the germline V gene. J was trimmed by 4 bases and V by 0 bases; bases with no gene match: 4. CDR3 length: 15 residues. CDR3 bases: TGTGCCAGCAGTTACTCCGGGACAGGGATGTACGAGCAGTACTTC. As protein: CASSYSGTGMYEQYF.

This clonotype was recorded many times. The V call is TRBV18, the J call TRBJ2-1; D possibly corresponds to TRBD2 (6 bases). The V end was cut by 6 bases, the J end by 9 bases, with 18 bases between. The CDR3 totals 14 residues. Germline lookup yields CDR1 KGHSH and CDR2 LQKENI. CDR3 sequence: CASSPEGRLGEQFF. The DNA of the CDR3 is TGTGCCAGCTCCCCGGAGGGCCGGTTGGGTGAGCAGTTCTTC. The whole variable domain, filled in from reference TRBV18 and TRBJ2-1, reads NAGVMQNPRHLVRRRGQEARLRCSPMKGHSHVYWYRQLPEEGLKFMVYLQKENIIDESGMPKERFSAEFPKEGPSILRIQQVVRGDSAAYFCASSPEGRLGEQFFGPGTRLTVL.

The chain recombines TRBV5-1 with TRBJ2-4; no clear D. The CDR3 loop spans 14 amino acids. The V gene lost 2 bases and the J gene lost 11 bases, with 17 bases spanning the gap. CDR1 and CDR2 (germline): SGHRS, YFSETQ. CDR3 in amino acids: CASSLNPRDGFQYF. The CDR3 DNA sequence: TGCGCCAGCAGCTTAAATCCAAGAGACGGGTTTCAGTACTTC.

This clonotype was counted many times. V usage is TRBV10-3 and J usage is TRBJ1-2, with 7 bases identical to TRBD1. With 7 bases clipped from V and 4 bases from J, the junction kept 6 bases outside the gene matches. This CDR3 region has 13 residues. Germline V gene data show CDR1 as ENHRY and CDR2 as SYGVKD. CDR3: CAITTGTAYGYTF. The CDR3 coding sequence is TGTGCCATCACAACTGGGACAGCCTATGGCTACACCTTC.

V is TRBV30 and J is TRBJ2-3, with 10 bases lining up with TRBD2. J was trimmed by 3 bases and V by 0 bases; bases with no gene match: 3. In germline, CDR1 is GTSNPN, CDR2 SVGIG (reference sequence). This CDR3 has 15 amino acids. This chain's CDR3 is CAWSVAGGLTDTQYF. The DNA of the CDR3 is TGTGCCTGGAGTGTAGCGGGGGGGCTGACAGATACGCAGTATTTT.

In nucleotides, the CDR3 is TGTGCCAGCTCACCACTGAATGCCTTATCCTACGAGCAGTACTTC. Translation gives CASSPLNALSYEQYF. This chain uses TRBV18 with TRBJ2-7; D remains unclear. Trimming cost V 1 base and J 1 base, with 11 bases left between them. The CDR3 totals 15 residues. Germline-derived CDR1 and CDR2 are KGHSH and LQKENI.